This T cell receptor beta chain comes out of a study of identifying expanded T cells in peripheral blood. Healthy donors had no documented immune events, such as infections, while sampled. This CDR3 has 14 amino acids. Trimming cost V 0 bases and J 5 bases; bases outside gene matches: 4. Looked up from germline, CDR1 is MRHNA and CDR2 is SNTAGT. TCRdb keeps only in-frame clones here, not all; method: immunoSEQ multiplex PCR. The sample includes more than 80,000 clones, approximately 90% of them seen just once. For this clone: Antigen specificity is unknown.

General study findings and limits: Variance in clone template counts between roughly 2-week samples significantly increased with total template count across all healthy donors.

The origin of this receptor is a person aged 18 to 70 in good health. The chain carries TRBV6-4 and TRBJ2-7; 7 bases line up with TRBD2. Material: blood. The chain's CDR3 is CASSDSGGSDEQYF. CDR3 nucleotides: TGTGCCAGCAGTGACTCAGGCGGGAGCGACGAGCAGTACTTC.